This entry lists 18 T cell receptor beta chains sequenced from one sample in a study of cytomegalovirus exposure and HLA in healthy donors. PCR primers comprised 60 Vbeta and 13 Jbeta primers. The data were produced by immunoSEQ multiplex PCR, yet TCRdb's version contains in-frame clones alone and is incomplete. The sample has some 52,000 clones, about three quarters seen once. The sample comprised PBMCs. Every receptor here comes from a man younger than 35 in good health and CMV-seronegative.

The chain joins TRBV6-5 to TRBJ2-7; no firm D call. Looked up from germline, CDR1 is MNHEY and CDR2 is SVGAGI. The CDR3 runs 11 residues. V lost 6 bases and J 2 bases, leaving 5 bases between the germline ends. CDR3 amino acids: CASRSPYEQYF. Here the CDR3 DNA reads TGTGCCAGCAGGAGCCCCTACGAGCAGTACTTC.

This clone occurred a few times. This sequence joins TRBV25-1 and TRBJ1-2; 10 bases fit TRBD1. There are 16 residues in the CDR3. J gave up 2 bases and V 1 base, and 4 bases lay outside the gene matches. Germline loops: CDR1 MGHDK, CDR2 SYGVNS. The CDR3 loop reads CASSESGTGVNYGYTF. CDR3 in DNA: TGTGCCAGCAGTGAATCCGGGACAGGGGTAAACTATGGCTACACCTTC.

This chain uses TRBV29-1 with TRBJ1-1; D call uncertain. The ends were cut back, 7 bases at V and 1 base at J, with 16 bases in the middle. This CDR3 spans 14 amino acids. Germline CDR1 is SQVTM and CDR2 is ANQGSEA. The CDR3 nucleotides are TGCAGCGACTTATCGGGTCAACCGAACACTGAAGCTTTCTTT. Translating it yields CSDLSGQPNTEAFF.

The J gene is TRBJ2-7, the V gene TRBV30; weak D call: TRBD1 (6 bases). CDR1 and CDR2 (germline): GTSNPN, SVGIG (reference sequence). The CDR3 covers 12 residues. V lost 4 bases and J lost 2, with 9 bases in between. The CDR3 sequence: CAWNRATYEQYF. The CDR3 region has the DNA TGTGCCTGGAACAGGGCCACCTACGAGCAGTACTTC.

J is TRBJ1-2 and V is TRBV4-3; no reliable D call. Looked up from germline, CDR1 is LGHNA and CDR2 is YSLEER. The CDR3 has 15 amino acids. The V end was cut by 0 bases, the J end by 3 bases, with 11 bases between. For the CDR3, the DNA is TGCGCCAGCAGCCAAGATCCGGGGAGAGACTATGGCTACACCTTC. Translation: CASSQDPGRDYGYTF.

V gene TRBV6-6 combines with J gene TRBJ1-1; 7 positions match TRBD1. CDR1 MNHNY and CDR2 SVGAGI come from the germline V gene (reference sequence). V lost 4 bases and J lost 4; bases outside the gene matches: 6. This CDR3 has 14 residues. The CDR3, as DNA: TGTGCCAGCAGTTCGACAGGGAAAATCACTGAAGCTTTCTTT. Translated: CASSSTGKITEAFF.

The chain combines TRBV28 with TRBJ1-4; D ambiguous. This CDR3 is 14 amino acids long. Germline V gene lookup returns CDR1 MDHEN and CDR2 SYDVKM. The V end lost 6 bases, the J end lost 7 bases, and 15 bases lay between the germline ends. The CDR3: CASRNTELGEKLFF. The DNA of the CDR3 is TGTGCCAGCAGGAATACAGAGTTGGGTGAAAAACTGTTTTTT. Filled out from reference TRBV28 and TRBJ1-4, the complete variable domain reads DVKVTQSSRYLVKRTGEKVFLECVQDMDHENMFWYRQDPGLGLRLIYFSYDVKMKEKGDIPEGYSVSREKKERFSLILESASTNQTSMYLCASRNTELGEKLFFGSGTQLSVL.

In its sample, this clone was seen a few times. The V call is TRBV29-1, the J call TRBJ2-1; 8 bases map to TRBD2. The V segment lost 4 bases and the J segment 13 bases; nucleotides outside the gene matches: 9. The CDR3 runs to 12 residues. Germline V gives CDR1 SQVTM, CDR2 ANQGSEA. Here the CDR3 DNA reads TGCAGCGTTGTAATGAGTAGCGGGAAACAGTTCTTC. Translated: CSVVMSSGKQFF.

To note about this clone: One junction end does not reproduce the germline sequence, and a read error may be involved. This chain uses TRBV4-1 with TRBJ1-4, with 7 bases lining up with TRBD1. Germline-derived CDR1 and CDR2 are MGHRA and YSYEKL. The CDR3 is 15 residues long. The DNA for the CDR3 is TGCGCCAACAGCCTAAGACAGGGCCGAGGGGAAAAACTGTTTTTT. As protein: CANSLRQGRGEKLFF.

Only a few counts were recorded for this clone. V usage is TRBV29-1 and J usage is TRBJ1-1, with D unresolved. The ends were cut back, 3 bases at V and 1 base at J, with 6 bases in the middle. The CDR3 is 12 residues long. CDR1 and CDR2 (germline): SQVTM, ANQGSEA. The CDR3 nucleotides are TGCAGCGTTGAGAAACAGAACACTGAAGCTTTCTTT. Its protein product is CSVEKQNTEAFF.

The chain couples TRBV5-1 to TRBJ1-2; the match to TRBD1 covers 8 bases. The CDR3 sequence is 14 residues long. The trim removed 4 bases at V and 7 bases at J, leaving 9 bases unmatched. Per germline, CDR1 SGHRS and CDR2 YFSETQ. The CDR3: CASSPVAGGVGYTF. In DNA, the CDR3 is TGCGCCAGCAGCCCCGTGGCAGGGGGCGTTGGCTACACCTTC. The full variable domain, rest sourced from reference TRBV5-1 and TRBJ1-2, is KAGVTQTPRYLIKTRGQQVTLSCSPISGHRSVSWYQQTPGQGLQFLFEYFSETQRNKGNFPGRFSGRQFSNSRSEMNVSTLELGDSALYLCASSPVAGGVGYTFGSGTRLTVV.

Only a few counts were recorded for this clone. V gene TRBV6-1 combines with J gene TRBJ1-1, with unresolved D. The CDR3 is 16 amino acids. Deletions cut 4 bases from V and 0 bases from J, with 15 bases between. The germline gives CDR1 MNHNS, CDR2 SASEGT. The CDR3 reads CASSASLTRVNTEAFF. The CDR3 DNA follows: TGTGCCAGCAGTGCAAGCCTTACACGGGTGAACACTGAAGCTTTCTTT.

The chain is built from TRBV5-6 and TRBJ2-7; 10 bases map to TRBD2. Germline trimming cut 1 base from V and 2 bases from J; bases unmatched to any gene: 3. The CDR3 runs to 15 residues. In germline, CDR1 is SGHDT, CDR2 YYEEEE. The CDR3 loop reads CASSLLAGEAYEQYF. CDR3 sequence (DNA): TGTGCCAGCAGCTTGCTAGCGGGAGAGGCCTACGAGCAGTACTTC.

The chain couples TRBV9 to TRBJ1-1, with TRBD1 as a possible D gene (6 bases). Trimming took off 4 bases at V and 3 bases at J, with 16 bases between the two ends. Germline V gene sequence: CDR1 SGDLS, CDR2 YYNGEE. There are 15 residues in the CDR3. This chain's CDR3 is CASSPQGRVYTEAFF. CDR3 coding DNA: TGTGCCAGCAGCCCCCAGGGGAGGGTCTACACTGAAGCTTTCTTT. Supplemented by reference TRBV9 and TRBJ1-1, the full variable domain reads DSGVTQTPKHLITATGQRVTLRCSPRSGDLSVYWYQQSLDQGLQFLIQYYNGEERAKGNILERFSAQQFPDLHSELNLSSLELGDSALYFCASSPQGRVYTEAFFGQGTRLTVV.

This chain uses TRBV6-4 with TRBJ2-1, with 10 bases aligning to TRBD2. From germline, CDR1 is MRHNA and CDR2 SNTAGT. V shed 3 bases and J 7 bases; nucleotides not matched to a gene: 12. This CDR3 is 17 amino acids long. CDR3 amino acids: CASSEALAGVSRNEQFF. Here the CDR3 DNA reads TGTGCCAGCAGTGAGGCCCTAGCGGGAGTCTCGAGGAATGAGCAGTTCTTC.

This sequence joins TRBV7-9 and TRBJ1-6; TRBD1 aligns across 8 bases. From germline, CDR1 is SEHNR and CDR2 FQNEAQ (reference sequence). V gave up 5 bases and J gave up 8 bases; unmatched junction bases: 8. The CDR3 sequence is 15 residues long. CDR3 region: CASSPLDRDDSPLHF. The CDR3 nucleotides are TGTGCCAGCAGCCCCCTGGACAGGGATGATTCACCCCTCCACTTT.

The chain carries TRBV2 and TRBJ2-7; 9 bases are a match to TRBD1. The CDR3 has 14 amino acids. The germline V gene has CDR1 SNHLY and CDR2 FYNNEI. The ends lost 8 bases at V and 3 bases at J; junction bases unmatched: 8. CDR3 sequence reads: CASCWTGQGYEQYF. The CDR3 region has the DNA TGTGCCAGCTGCTGGACGGGACAGGGCTACGAGCAGTACTTC.

This clone was seen just once. The chain links TRBV10-1 to TRBJ2-3, with TRBD2 identical over 7 bases. The V gene end was trimmed by 1 base and the J gene end by 10 bases; junction bases not matched to a gene: 8. Germline CDR1 and CDR2: WNHNN and SYGVQD (reference sequence). CDR3 length equals 14 residues. The CDR3 sequence is CASSELLTSVAQYF. The CDR3, as DNA: TGCGCCAGCAGTGAGTTGCTTACTAGCGTTGCGCAGTATTTT.